This TCR beta chain was captured in a study of shared clonotypes between healthy human individuals. Findings of the study overall: The study found lower generation probabilities in non-shared clonotypes than in those shared by all four donors. Limited genetic and exposure-history diversity came from having few donors. Naive CD4 clonotypes overlapped across a handful of donors at about 5.3%.

The naive CD8 subset, CD45RO-negative cells positively selected for CCR7, excluded terminally differentiated effector memory CD45RA+ cells. All donors were Caucasian adults living in Nashville, Tennessee. A remark on this clone: No antigen is known for it.

Germline values: CDR1 MNHEY, CDR2 SVGAGI. Trimming cost V 5 bases and J 3 bases, with 11 bases left between them. This CDR3 is built from 14 residues. The assay was immunoSEQ multiplex PCR, and TCRdb's table has in-frame clones only and misses some. Among under 1 million clones listed, 95% to 97% were seen once. The chain employs TRBV6-5 and TRBJ1-5, with D possibly matching TRBD1 (6 bases). This sequence originates from a man aged 25 to 40 in good health. Sequencing used naive CD8+ T cells sorted from blood. For the CDR3, the DNA is TGTGCCAGCAGTGTCGGACAGTTCAATCAGCCCCAGCATTTT. This gives the protein CASSVGQFNQPQHF.